A selection of T cell receptor beta chains follows, all from one sample in a study of human CD8 memory T cell subsets. From its re-call of the 5' RACE reads, TCRdb lists each CDR3 protein once, without DNA. The listing records approximately 6,700 distinct CDR3 sequences. Sequenced: CD8+ T cells from PBMCs. These receptors were taken from a human donor in good health. The CDR3 runs from the conserved cysteine through the conserved F or W. Size values are once, few and many counts, or a class for expanded clones, and some rows have none.

J gene | clone size | V gene | CDR3 protein
TRBJ1-3 | . | TRBV7-9 | CASSPTMDVFSGNTIYF
TRBJ1-1 | . | TRBV3-1 | CASSPRNTEAFF
TRBJ2-3 | medium-sized | TRBV20-1 | CSATPEESTDTQYF
TRBJ2-2 | medium-sized | TRBV6-6 | CASSSRSGGNTGELFF
TRBJ2-1 | . | TRBV15 | CATSFGTSGYNEQFF
TRBJ1-1 | medium-sized | TRBV5-1 | CACRWGQEVNTEAFF
TRBJ1-3 | . | TRBV20-1 | CSAAPTGSGNTIYF
TRBJ2-1 | . | TRBV4-1 | CASSHQPGLAGEQFF
TRBJ2-2 | . | TRBV6-4 | CASSAMGGNTGELFF
TRBJ2-2 | . | TRBV4-1 | CASSQVWTTNTGELFF
TRBJ1-5 | . | TRBV28 | CAAISGAPGSNQPQHF
TRBJ2-3 | . | TRBV6-4 | CASSDLAGGTDTQYF
TRBJ2-3 | . | TRBV4-2 | CASSPRFSGTTSTDTQYF
TRBJ2-1 | . | TRBV27 | CASSFASGTGGSIYNEQFF
TRBJ2-2 | . | TRBV12-3/TRBV12-4 | CASSPLAATGELFF
TRBJ1-2 | . | TRBV6-5 | CASSVTGRFDYGYTF
TRBJ1-3 | medium-sized | TRBV9 | CASSVARGGQGSSGNTIYF
TRBJ1-1 | medium-sized | TRBV20-1 | CSAENREVNEAFF
TRBJ2-1 | . | TRBV29-1 | CSVEPLRGEGIYNEQFF
TRBJ1-6 | . | TRBV28 | CASSLSMGYNSPLHF
TRBJ1-6 | . | TRBV27 | CASSPRDRFNSPLHF
TRBJ1-2 | . | TRBV10-3 | CAIWDSPIYGYTF
TRBJ2-7 | . | TRBV6-5 | CASSYSEGSYEQYF
TRBJ2-1 | . | TRBV11-2 | CASSRTSNEQFF
TRBJ2-1 | . | TRBV5-4 | CASSLSGASHTEQFF
TRBJ2-4 | . | TRBV28 | CASTSGQYENIQYF
TRBJ1-1 | medium-sized | TRBV2 | CASSGVWAGARTEAFF
TRBJ2-7 | . | TRBV28 | CASSTISYEQYF
TRBJ2-1 | . | TRBV19 | CASSMAGYNEQFF
TRBJ2-7 | . | TRBV5-6 | CASSPGPAGEQYF
TRBJ2-7 | . | TRBV7-6 | CASSLGQRGYEQYF
TRBJ1-1 | medium-sized | TRBV20-1 | CSARDQTGDNGAEAFF
TRBJ2-5 | . | TRBV13 | CASSLRGETQYF
TRBJ1-1 | medium-sized | TRBV3-1 | CASSHAGTPKAEAFF
TRBJ2-7 | . | TRBV7-9 | CASSLASGHEQYF
TRBJ2-1 | . | TRBV4-1 | CASSQEGQGYNEQFF